This TCR beta chain was sequenced during a study of blood T cell repertoires in COVID-19. This clone appeared once. As originally analysed: Nucleated cell counts were estimated from reference gene primer amplification. The repertoire was sequenced with immunoSEQ multiplex PCR; TCRdb's copy has only in-frame clones and lacks some. V and J calls and clone size are as listed in that table; D and trimming were resolved from the DNA. This repertoire shows just over 150,000 clones, roughly 90% found once; its top ten account for 6% to 8.5%. V dropped 5 bases and J dropped 6 bases, with 10 bases sitting between them. CDR3 length: 12 residues. CDR1 is SGHVS, CDR2 FQNEAQ, per germline. Enrollees, about 18 to 89 years old, lived in 24 US areas. The study counted Cohort 3 donors as recovered given two negative PCRs, clearance, or symptom resolution.

The sequence was obtained from a woman aged 45-60 years who had recovered from COVID-19. This sequence joins TRBV7-8 and TRBJ1-1; no reliable D call. Sequencing input: PBMCs or T cells enriched from blood (not recorded which). The CDR3 sequence: CASSLLRAEAFF. The CDR3 DNA reads TGTGCCAGCAGCCTCCTCCGTGCTGAAGCTTTCTTT.